The 11 T cell receptor beta chains below were found in one sample sequenced in a study of cytotoxic CD8 clonotypes in ibrutinib-treated CLL. The repertoire was sequenced with immunoSEQ multiplex PCR; TCRdb's copy has only in-frame clones and lacks some. The repertoire holds about 18,000 clones, with around 80% as singletons. The source material was PBMCs, sampled before ibrutinib treatment. The receptors stem from a human donor with chronic lymphocytic leukemia.

The rearrangement uses TRBV18 and TRBJ2-2, with 12 bases matching TRBD2. Germline loops: CDR1 KGHSH, CDR2 LQKENI. This CDR3 region has 16 residues. Trimming took 3 bases from V and 4 from J; bases not matched to a gene: 3. In DNA form, the CDR3 reads TGTGCCAGCTCACCGACTAGCGGGAGACTCACCGGGGAGCTGTTTTTT. Protein product: CASSPTSGRLTGELFF.

The chain uses TRBV5-4 and TRBJ2-3; D is undetermined. CDR3 length: 14 residues. Germline-derived CDR1 and CDR2 are SGHNT and YYREEE (reference sequence). Trimming pared 4 bases from V and 2 bases from J, leaving 11 bases between. The CDR3 reads CASSRLDLTDTQYF. The DNA for the CDR3 is TGTGCCAGCAGCCGTCTGGACCTCACAGATACGCAGTATTTT.

The chain carries TRBV28 and TRBJ2-5; 9 bases are a match to TRBD1. The germline V gene encodes CDR1 MDHEN and CDR2 SYDVKM. After removal of 11 bases from V and 6 bases from J, the junction contained 16 bases not matched to a gene. This CDR3 contains 15 residues. The CDR3 DNA is TGTGCCGGCTCGCGGTCTACAGGGGGCACAAAGACCCAGTACTTC. Amino acid sequence: CAGSRSTGGTKTQYF.

V usage is TRBV10-3 and J usage is TRBJ1-5; no firm D call. Germline-derived CDR1 and CDR2 are ENHRY and SYGVKD. V lost 10 bases, J lost 2 bases, and 21 bases lay in between. The CDR3 consists of 16 residues. The CDR3 loop is CATDSTAPEGNQPQHF. The DNA of the CDR3 is TGTGCCACAGACTCAACGGCCCCCGAGGGCAATCAGCCCCAGCATTTT.

This clone has only a few counts. J is TRBJ1-3 and V is TRBV4-3, with D unresolved. Trimming took off 0 bases at V and 3 bases at J, with 9 bases between the two ends. Germline V lookup: CDR1 LGHNA, CDR2 YSLEER. CDR3 size: 15 residues. CDR3 residues: CASSQDRPSGNTIYF. The CDR3 DNA sequence: TGCGCCAGCAGCCAAGATCGGCCCAGTGGAAACACCATATATTTT.

The V and J genes are TRBV6-6 and TRBJ2-7, with D perhaps given as TRBD1 or TRBD2 (5 bases each). Per germline, CDR1 MNHNY and CDR2 SVGAGI (reference sequence). V was trimmed by 8 bases and J by 3 bases, leaving 14 bases between them. There are 13 residues in the CDR3. The CDR3 sequence: CASQGRFDYEQYF. The CDR3 DNA is TGTGCCAGCCAGGGACGGTTCGACTACGAGCAGTACTTC.

The chain is built from TRBV25-1 and TRBJ2-5; perhaps TRBD1 as D (8 bases). The V end was cut by 3 bases, the J end by 3 bases, with 14 bases between. The germline V gene encodes CDR1 MGHDK and CDR2 SYGVNS. The CDR3 covers 15 residues. Written as DNA, the CDR3 is TGTGCCAGCAGTGATACAGGGGGGGTCGAAGAGACCCAGTACTTC. Protein product: CASSDTGGVEETQYF. Full variable domain (rest looked up from reference TRBV25-1 and TRBJ2-5): EADIYQTPRYLVIGTGKKITLECSQTMGHDKMYWYQQDPGMELHLIHYSYGVNSTEKGDLSSESTVSRIRTEHFPLTLESARPSHTSQYLCASSDTGGVEETQYFGPGTRLLVL.

The V gene is TRBV6-5, the J gene TRBJ2-7; no firm D call. The CDR3 extends over 14 amino acids. Germline values: CDR1 MNHEY, CDR2 SVGAGI. V was clipped by 5 bases and J by 5 bases, with 16 bases between them. The CDR3, as DNA: TGTGCCAGCAGTGCCCCGAGTGGAGCCAACGAGCAGTACTTC. Protein sequence: CASSAPSGANEQYF.

This sequence joins TRBV6-5 and TRBJ1-1; tentative D call: TRBD1 (5 bases). Trimming stripped 5 bases from V and 10 bases from J, with 14 bases between. CDR1 is MNHEY, CDR2 SVGAGI, per germline. The length of the CDR3 is 12 residues. CDR3 sequence reads: CASSQGLGGAFF. In DNA, the CDR3 is TGTGCCAGCAGTCAGGGTCTCGGTGGAGCTTTCTTT.

The rearrangement joins TRBV9 to TRBJ1-5, with 7 bases lining up with TRBD1. This CDR3 has 16 amino acids. The V segment lost 4 bases and the J segment 6 bases; nucleotides outside the gene matches: 13. Germline V CDR1 and CDR2: SGDLS, YYNGEE. CDR3 loop: CASSPSPGGGGQPQHF. The CDR3 nucleotides read TGTGCCAGCAGCCCTAGCCCAGGGGGAGGCGGTCAGCCCCAGCATTTT. Variable domain in full (rest from reference TRBV9 and TRBJ1-5): DSGVTQTPKHLITATGQRVTLRCSPRSGDLSVYWYQQSLDQGLQFLIQYYNGEERAKGNILERFSAQQFPDLHSELNLSSLELGDSALYFCASSPSPGGGGQPQHFGDGTRLSIL.

V usage is TRBV28 and J usage is TRBJ1-1; perhaps TRBD1 as D (6 bases). The V gene's germline CDR1 is MDHEN and CDR2 SYDVKM. V shed 4 bases and J shed 3 bases, with 12 bases lying between them. The CDR3 consists of 14 residues. CDR3 nucleotide sequence: TGTGCCAGCAGTTGGGGAGGGGGAGACACTGAAGCTTTCTTT. It codes for CASSWGGGDTEAFF.